This T cell receptor beta chain was identified in a study of blood T cell repertoires in COVID-19. Study information: COVID-19 samples, acute and convalescent, were from the United States, Italy and Spain.

The repertoire was sequenced with immunoSEQ multiplex PCR; TCRdb's copy has only in-frame clones and lacks some. The data hold 150,000 to 200,000 clones, with 87% observed a single time. The germline V and J ends were trimmed by 3 bases and 2 bases, with 8 bases remaining between them. Germline assignment: CDR1 KGHSH and CDR2 LQKENI. The CDR3 runs to 13 residues. The origin of this receptor is a man aged 18 to 29 with active or convalescent COVID-19. The rearrangement uses TRBV18 and TRBJ2-7, with unresolved D. The sequencing input was peripheral blood. The CDR3 reads CASSPSVTYEQYV. The CDR3 DNA is TGTGCCAGCTCACCTTCGGTTACCTACGAGCAGTACGTC.